The 25 T cell receptor beta chains in this list originate from one sample, sequenced in a study of beta chain features in type 1 diabetes. Findings of the study overall: Type 1 diabetes patients had TCRB CDR3s that were shorter (moderately but significantly so) in all four CD4+ subsets.

Reverse transcription of all isolated RNA meant that expressed TCRB transcripts were sequenced. The data were produced by immunoSEQ multiplex PCR, yet TCRdb's version contains in-frame clones alone and is incomplete. In the table there are approximately 280,000 clones, approximately 15% of which are singletons. Antigens for these TCRs are unknown. The specimen was naive CD4+ T cells from blood. The receptors originated from a man in his late teens or twenties with type 1 diabetes.

This clone was observed a handful of times. The chain joins TRBV4-1 to TRBJ2-3, with a weak D call TRBD2 (6 bases). The CDR3 consists of 16 residues. Germline CDR1 reads MGHRA; CDR2 reads YSYEKL. V was pared by 0 bases and J by 0 bases, with 10 bases between. CDR3 DNA: TGCGCCAGCAGCCAAGATTCAGGGAGGAGCACAGATACGCAGTATTTT. Amino acids: CASSQDSGRSTDTQYF.

This clone was seen only a few times. V usage is TRBV5-4 and J usage is TRBJ2-1; 7 bases align to TRBD2. The V segment lost 3 bases and the J segment 2 bases; nucleotides outside the gene matches: 5. This CDR3 comprises 15 residues. Looked up from germline, CDR1 is SGHNT and CDR2 is YYREEE (reference sequence). The CDR3: CASSYLAEAYNEQFF. The DNA of the CDR3 is TGTGCCAGCAGCTATCTAGCGGAAGCCTACAATGAGCAGTTCTTC. The variable domain in full, completed from reference TRBV5-4 and TRBJ2-1, reads ETGVTQSPTHLIKTRGQQVTLRCSSQSGHNTVSWYQQALGQGPQFIFQYYREEENGRGNFPPRFSGLQFPNYSSELNVNALELDDSALYLCASSYLAEAYNEQFFGPGTRLTVL.

This clone was picked up a small number of times. The chain couples TRBV7-9 to TRBJ2-3, with 8 nucleotides matching TRBD2. The length of the CDR3 is 14 residues. J was trimmed by 3 bases and V by 5 bases; bases with no gene match: 4. Germline V CDR1 and CDR2: SEHNR, FQNEAQ (reference sequence). The chain's CDR3 is CASSPRGGTDTQYF. CDR3 coding DNA: TGTGCCAGCAGCCCACGGGGGGGAACAGATACGCAGTATTTT.

In its sample, this clone was seen a few times. The chain recombines TRBV28 with TRBJ2-7; 10 nucleotides line up with TRBD2. The V segment lost 6 bases and the J segment 2 bases; nucleotides outside the gene matches: 1. Germline V gives CDR1 MDHEN, CDR2 SYDVKM. The CDR3 loop spans 13 amino acids. The CDR3 reads CASRSGGAYEQYF. DNA of the CDR3: TGTGCCAGCAGGAGCGGGGGGGCCTACGAGCAGTACTTC.

The genes are TRBV19 and TRBJ1-3, with 8 positions matching TRBD1. CDR1 is LNHDA and CDR2 is SQIVND in the germline V gene (reference sequence). The CDR3 covers 15 residues. The V and J ends lost 5 bases and 3 bases, in that order; junction bases with no gene match: 6. In DNA form, the CDR3 reads TGTGCCAGTAGTGACAGGGGTGGAAGTGGAAACACCATATATTTT. Protein: CASSDRGGSGNTIYF.

This clone has just a few counts. V and J are TRBV28 and TRBJ1-2; TRBD1 aligns across 7 bases. Trimming took 6 bases from V and 2 from J; bases not matched to a gene: 6. This CDR3 region has 14 residues. Germline V gene sequence: CDR1 MDHEN, CDR2 SYDVKM. The chain's CDR3 is CASRGGQLNYGYTF. For the CDR3, the DNA is TGTGCCAGCAGGGGGGGACAGCTCAACTATGGCTACACCTTC.

The V call is TRBV7-2, the J call TRBJ2-5, with 7 nucleotides matching TRBD1. The CDR3 has 13 amino acids. V gave up 7 bases and J gave up 5 bases; unmatched junction bases: 7. Looked up from germline, CDR1 is SGHTA and CDR2 is FQGNSA. Here the CDR3 reads CASIPGGGETQYF. In DNA form, the CDR3 reads TGTGCCAGCATACCAGGGGGTGGGGAGACCCAGTACTTC.

This clone was detected only a few times. The chain employs TRBV27 and TRBJ2-1, with 7 bases identical to TRBD2. The CDR3 is 14 residues long. The V gene's germline CDR1 is MNHEY and CDR2 SMNVEV (reference sequence). The ends lost 5 bases at V and 2 bases at J; junction bases unmatched: 3. DNA of the CDR3: TGTGCCAGCAGTCGGACTAGAACCTACAATGAGCAGTTCTTC. Its protein product is CASSRTRTYNEQFF.

This clone was picked up a small number of times. The chain links TRBV5-4 to TRBJ2-1; unclear D gene. The CDR3 runs 16 residues. Germline V CDR1 and CDR2: SGHNT, YYREEE (reference sequence). Trimming cost V 2 bases and J 0 bases, with 12 bases left between them. This CDR3 is CASSFVRLSSYNEQFF. CDR3 sequence (DNA): TGTGCCAGCAGCTTCGTGAGACTGAGCTCCTACAATGAGCAGTTCTTC.

V usage is TRBV7-9 and J usage is TRBJ2-1; a weak D match, TRBD1 (5 bases). The CDR3 totals 13 residues. Germline CDR1 SEHNR, CDR2 FQNEAQ (reference sequence). Trimming stripped 6 bases from V and 10 bases from J, with 16 bases between. The CDR3 loop reads CASRTMGPLEQFF. The DNA of the CDR3 is TGTGCCAGCAGGACCATGGGGCCCCTCGAGCAGTTCTTC.

The genes are TRBV5-1 and TRBJ2-7; 10 nucleotides align to TRBD1. CDR1 and CDR2 (germline): SGHRS, YFSETQ. The CDR3 has 14 residues. Losses at the gene ends were 0 bases for V and 6 bases for J; bases not matched to a gene: 3. CDR3 DNA: TGCGCCAGCAGCTTGGGGACAGGGGGGTCCGAGCAGTACTTC. This codes for CASSLGTGGSEQYF. Looking up the rest from reference TRBV5-1 and TRBJ2-7 gives the full variable domain: KAGVTQTPRYLIKTRGQQVTLSCSPISGHRSVSWYQQTPGQGLQFLFEYFSETQRNKGNFPGRFSGRQFSNSRSEMNVSTLELGDSALYLCASSLGTGGSEQYFGPGTRLTVT.

This chain uses TRBV9 with TRBJ2-3; the D gene is possibly TRBD2 (6 bases). Germline CDR1 and CDR2: SGDLS and YYNGEE. This CDR3 has 14 residues. The V end lost 0 bases, the J end lost 2 bases, and 7 bases lay between the germline ends. The CDR3 bases are TGTGCCAGCAGCGTAGCGGGAGTCACAGATACGCAGTATTTT. Translated: CASSVAGVTDTQYF.

The chain combines TRBV25-1 with TRBJ2-7, with D hard to call. Trimming pared 2 bases from V and 3 bases from J, leaving 5 bases between. This CDR3 spans 12 amino acids. Germline CDR1 is MGHDK and CDR2 is SYGVNS. CDR3 amino acids: CASSEGRYEQYF. The DNA for the CDR3 is TGTGCCAGCAGTGAAGGGCGCTACGAGCAGTACTTC.

This clone was seen more than once but under ten times. The gene calls are TRBV5-1 and TRBJ1-6, with D unclear. Trimming stripped 0 bases from V and 8 bases from J, with 15 bases between. CDR3 length equals 16 residues. Germline CDR1 and CDR2: SGHRS and YFSETQ. The DNA of the CDR3 is TGCGCCAGCAGCTTGGTTTCCGGGAAAGAGGATTCACCCCTCCACTTT. This sequence encodes CASSLVSGKEDSPLHF. The full variable domain, with the rest looked up from reference TRBV5-1 and TRBJ1-6, is KAGVTQTPRYLIKTRGQQVTLSCSPISGHRSVSWYQQTPGQGLQFLFEYFSETQRNKGNFPGRFSGRQFSNSRSEMNVSTLELGDSALYLCASSLVSGKEDSPLHFGNGTRLTVT.

This clone was seen only a few times. The chain employs TRBV9 and TRBJ2-1; the match to TRBD1 covers 10 bases. In germline, CDR1 is SGDLS, CDR2 YYNGEE. The CDR3 has 16 amino acids. With 4 bases clipped from V and 9 bases from J, the junction kept 13 bases outside the gene matches. In DNA form, the CDR3 reads TGTGCCAGCAGCACACTCGGGGACAGGGGCGGGAGTGAGCAGTTCTTC. Protein sequence: CASSTLGDRGGSEQFF.

The chain is built from TRBV27 and TRBJ2-1, with 9 bases matching TRBD2. The CDR3 is made up of 17 amino acids. Per the germline V gene, CDR1 is MNHEY and CDR2 is SMNVEV (reference sequence). The V and J ends lost 6 bases and 4 bases, in that order; junction bases with no gene match: 13. As DNA, the CDR3 is TGTGCCAGCAGCAGGACGGCGGGAGGGGTAATTTACAATGAGCAGTTCTTC. Translated, it gives CASSRTAGGVIYNEQFF.

The V and J genes are TRBV15 and TRBJ2-5; 8 nucleotides align to TRBD1. The V gene end was trimmed by 0 bases and the J gene end by 5 bases; junction bases not matched to a gene: 2. This CDR3 comprises 14 residues. Looked up from germline, CDR1 is LNHNV and CDR2 is YYDKDF (reference sequence). The CDR3 DNA reads TGTGCCACCAGCAGAGATCAGGGGGCGGAGACCCAGTACTTC. As protein: CATSRDQGAETQYF.

The chain employs TRBV6-6 and TRBJ2-7; 10 bases map to TRBD2. The trim removed 5 bases at V and 1 base at J, leaving 5 bases unmatched. Germline V gene lookup returns CDR1 MNHNY and CDR2 SVGAGI (reference sequence). The CDR3 contains 15 residues. CDR3 residues: CASSQPAGGSYEQYF. Here the CDR3 DNA reads TGTGCCAGCAGTCAACCAGCGGGGGGGTCCTACGAGCAGTACTTC.

This clone has more than one count but fewer than ten. The chain employs TRBV6-6 and TRBJ2-7, with 7 bases identical to TRBD2. The CDR3 totals 13 residues. CDR1 is MNHNY and CDR2 is SVGAGI in the germline V gene (reference sequence). The ends lost 5 bases at V and 6 bases at J; junction bases unmatched: 7. The CDR3 spells CASSLTSVGEQYF. The CDR3 DNA follows: TGTGCCAGCAGTCTAACTAGCGTGGGCGAGCAGTACTTC.

V gene TRBV10-3 combines with J gene TRBJ2-7; 7 positions match TRBD2. V was pared by 2 bases and J by 3 bases, with 7 bases of the junction left unmatched. The CDR3 is 15 residues long. In germline, CDR1 is ENHRY, CDR2 SYGVKD. The CDR3 is CAISERSSGHYEQYF. CDR3 coding DNA: TGTGCCATCAGTGAGCGGTCTAGCGGCCACTACGAGCAGTACTTC.

The chain combines TRBV4-1 with TRBJ2-2; 9 nucleotides match TRBD2. The ends lost 0 bases at V and 5 bases at J; junction bases unmatched: 7. The germline CDR1 and CDR2 sequences are MGHRA and YSYEKL. The CDR3 length is 17 residues. The CDR3, as DNA: TGCGCCAGCAGCCAAGATTATTTAGCGGGAGTTACCGGGGAGCTGTTTTTT. The encoded protein is CASSQDYLAGVTGELFF.

The chain employs TRBV5-6 and TRBJ2-3; maybe TRBD2 (6 bases). Trimming cost V 0 bases and J 6 bases, with 8 bases left between them. The CDR3 has 13 residues. The germline V gene has CDR1 SGHDT and CDR2 YYEEEE. CDR3 bases: TGTGCCAGCAGCTTGGGAGGGAGGGATACGCAGTATTTT. Translating it yields CASSLGGRDTQYF.

V usage is TRBV4-2 and J usage is TRBJ2-5, with D tentatively TRBD2 (5 bases). The V gene's germline CDR1 is LGHNA and CDR2 YNFKEQ. The V end was cut by 4 bases, the J end by 1 base, with 13 bases between. CDR3 length: 15 amino acids. The CDR3 DNA reads TGTGCCAGCAGCCCAAGAAGGACTGCCCAAGAGACCCAGTACTTC. Translation: CASSPRRTAQETQYF.

This clone has more than one count but fewer than ten. The J gene is TRBJ2-3, the V gene TRBV27, with D possibly being TRBD2 (6 bases). This CDR3 is 12 amino acids long. Trimming removed 5 bases at V and 6 bases at J, with 9 bases between. Germline V lookup: CDR1 MNHEY, CDR2 SMNVEV (reference sequence). The CDR3, as DNA: TGTGCCAGCAGTCGGGGGATGGATACGCAGTATTTT. This encodes CASSRGMDTQYF.

This clone has a handful of counts. The CDR3 protein is CASSVNIGEKLFF. CDR3 in DNA: TGTGCCAGTAGTGTAAACATCGGGGAAAAACTGTTTTTT. The chain carries TRBV19 and TRBJ1-4; D ambiguous. Germline CDR1 and CDR2: LNHDA and SQIVND (reference sequence). CDR3 size: 13 residues. V dropped 5 bases and J dropped 8 bases, with 12 bases sitting between them.